This record concerns one T cell receptor beta chain sequence. The antigen is unknown. This sample was included in a study of beta chain features in type 1 diabetes. Study summary: The patient and healthy donor groups were comparable for age, gender and cell yields.

Broader study findings: Although PCR might favor shorter templates, it would do so equally in patients and controls. Shortening of TCRB CDR3s, moderate but significant, appeared in all four CD4+ subsets of Type 1 diabetes patients.

In total, each donor contributed a single heparinised blood draw that averaged around 0.12 L. Sorting with CD45RO/CCR7/CD25/CD127/CD95/CD27 yielded naive, central memory, regulatory and stem-like memory CD4+ cells. CDR3 length equals 16 residues. V shed 5 bases and J 2 bases; nucleotides not matched to a gene: 9. Looked up from germline, CDR1 is SGHVS and CDR2 is FQNEAQ. Reverse transcribing all isolated RNA meant expressed TCRB transcripts were sequenced. TCRdb's table, derived via immunoSEQ multiplex PCR, lists solely in-frame clones and lacks some. The sample holds roughly 160,000 clones, roughly 8% seen once.

Sequencing was carried out using central memory CD4+ T cells from blood. This chain links TRBV7-8 with TRBJ2-5; 9 nucleotides match TRBD2. This clonotype was sampled from a man younger than 35 with type 1 diabetes. CDR3 loop: CASSQSLTSGQETQYF. CDR3 nucleotides: TGTGCCAGCAGCCAATCGCTCACTAGCGGGCAAGAGACCCAGTACTTC.